This T cell receptor beta chain was documented in a study of cytomegalovirus exposure and HLA in healthy donors. Study overall: Assignment to the Caucasian-associated ancestry cluster applied to about 80% of the approximately 360 genotyped donors. The study, taken as a whole, reports: A prior analysis recorded that most TCR beta V segments were productive about 87% or about 30% of the time.

Turning to this clone: Antigen unknown. In the same sample, other DNA sequences code for this CDR3.

The PCR employed 60 Vbeta primers together with 13 Jbeta primers. Measured with immunoSEQ multiplex PCR; TCRdb has only the in-frame clones, and not every one. The sample has under 200,000 clones; approximately 81% are singletons. Healthy bone marrow donors made up the donors. The germline V gene has CDR1 SGHVS and CDR2 FNYEAQ. The V and J ends lost 1 base and 3 bases respectively, with 7 bases between them. The CDR3 is 13 residues long. This sequence was found in a woman aged 45-59 years in good health and CMV-seronegative. This sequence joins TRBV7-6 and TRBJ2-7; TRBD2 might be the D (6 bases). The material sequenced was PBMCs. The CDR3 DNA follows: TGTGCCAGCAGCTTAGGCGGGGACTACGAGCAGTACTTC. Protein sequence: CASSLGGDYEQYF. Complete variable domain (other parts from reference TRBV7-6 and TRBJ2-7): GAGVSQSPRYKVTKRGQDVALRCDPISGHVSLYWYRQALGQGPEFLTYFNYEAQQDKSGLPNDRFSAERPEGSISTLTIQRTEQRDSAMYRCASSLGGDYEQYFGPGTRLTVT.